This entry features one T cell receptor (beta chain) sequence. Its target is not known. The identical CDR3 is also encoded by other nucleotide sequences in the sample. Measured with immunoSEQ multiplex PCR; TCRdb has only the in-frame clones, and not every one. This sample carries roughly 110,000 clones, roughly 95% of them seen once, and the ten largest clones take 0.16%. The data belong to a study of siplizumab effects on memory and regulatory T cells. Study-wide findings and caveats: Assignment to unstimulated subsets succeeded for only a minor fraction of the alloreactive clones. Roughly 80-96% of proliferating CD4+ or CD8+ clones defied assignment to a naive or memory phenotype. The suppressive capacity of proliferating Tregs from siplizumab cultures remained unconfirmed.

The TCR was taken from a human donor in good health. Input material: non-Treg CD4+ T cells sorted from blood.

For the CDR3, the DNA is TGTGCCAGCAGCCTGGAGGAAACCCAGTACTTC. Protein: CASSLEETQYF. The gene calls are TRBV5-4 and TRBJ2-5, with D tentatively TRBD2 (5 bases). The germline gives CDR1 SGHNT, CDR2 YYREEE (reference sequence). Between the trimmed V and J ends, which lost 4 bases and 8 bases, there was a span of 9 bases. The CDR3 loop spans 11 amino acids.